Listed below are T cell receptor beta chains from one sample, sequenced in a study of T cell repertoires in cytomegalovirus infection. Their antigens are not known. TCRdb passed the reads through MiXCR, listing each CDR3 protein once. Of about 740,000 distinct CDR3 sequences listed, around a third are singletons. Sequencing used cultured PBMCs, obtained from culture after CMV antigen stimulation. These receptors all stem from a human donor in good health (CMV status not recorded). Some clones in this sample may be carry-over from other donors' samples. Each CDR3 is given with its conserved first and last residue. D genes are given only for firm matches. Rows may omit the clone size; those that give it use once, few, many or a size class.

CDR3nt,CDR3aa,d_gene,j_gene,v_gene,abundance
TGTGCCAGCAGGTTGGCCAGCGAGGACTACGAGCAGTACTTC,CASRLASEDYEQYF,NA,TRBJ2-7,TRBV5-4,NA
TGTGCCAGCAGCCTTGGACAGGGAGTCGACGAGCAGTACTTC,CASSLGQGVDEQYF,TRBD1,TRBJ2-7,TRBV7-8,NA
TGTGCCAGCAGAGGACAGGGTCCTCAGCCCCAGCATTTT,CASRGQGPQPQHF,TRBD1,TRBJ1-5,TRBV6-2/TRBV6-3,NA
TGCAGTGCTAGCGGAACCCAGGGGGCAGGAACCGGGGAGCTGTTTTTT,CSASGTQGAGTGELFF,TRBD1,TRBJ2-2,TRBV20-1,NA
TGTGCCACCAGCAGAGGTCGGGGGGGGCGAGAGACCCAGTACTTC,CATSRGRGGRETQYF,TRBD2,TRBJ2-5,TRBV15,NA
TGTGCCAGTAGTCGGAGTCCGGGACAGGGCGTCTATGGCTACACCTTC,CASSRSPGQGVYGYTF,TRBD1,TRBJ1-2,TRBV19,many
TGTGCCAGCAGCCTCAATCAGGGCGTGGGCTACACCTTC,CASSLNQGVGYTF,NA,TRBJ1-2,TRBV7-2,few
TGTGCCAGCACCACAGGGTCCTCACCCCTCCACTTT,CASTTGSSPLHF,NA,TRBJ1-6,TRBV12-3/TRBV12-4,NA
TGTGCCAGCACCCACTACTACACGACAGGGATCCTCCACTATGGCTACACCTTC,CASTHYYTTGILHYGYTF,TRBD1,TRBJ1-2,TRBV2,once
TGTGCCAGCAGTGCTGGCAGCCTCTATGGCTACACCTTC,CASSAGSLYGYTF,NA,TRBJ1-2,TRBV6-1,NA
TGCAGTGCGCAACGCGGGACTCGGGAGACCCAGTACTTC,CSAQRGTRETQYF,NA,TRBJ2-5,TRBV20-1,few
TGCAGTGCTAGCATTTACGGGGGAGGAGAGACCCAGTACTTC,CSASIYGGGETQYF,NA,TRBJ2-5,TRBV20-1,NA
TGTGCCAGCAGCTTACCGGGCGGCGGGGGAGAGACCCAGTACTTC,CASSLPGGGGETQYF,TRBD2,TRBJ2-5,TRBV7-9,NA
TGTGCCAGCAGCCAAGCAACTGCTGAGCAGTTCTTC,CASSQATAEQFF,NA,TRBJ2-1,TRBV4-2,NA
TGTGCCAGTAGACTGGCGGGAAATTCCTACGAGCAGTACTTC,CASRLAGNSYEQYF,NA,TRBJ2-7,TRBV19,NA
TGCAGCGCCCGGGGGGCAACTAATGAAAAACTGTTTTTT,CSARGATNEKLFF,NA,TRBJ1-4,TRBV20-1,few
TGTGCCAGCAGCTCGCAACAAACCTACGAGCAGTACTTC,CASSSQQTYEQYF,NA,TRBJ2-7,TRBV13,NA
TGTGCCAGCAGCCCTCAGGGGACGGTTGGAAACACCATATATTTT,CASSPQGTVGNTIYF,NA,TRBJ1-3,TRBV7-4,NA
TGTGCCAGCAGCCGGACAGGTGTCGGGGAGCTGTTTTTT,CASSRTGVGELFF,TRBD1,TRBJ2-2,TRBV7-6,many
TGTGCCAGCAGTTACAGTCCGGACAGGCAAGATCAGCCCCAGCATTTT,CASSYSPDRQDQPQHF,TRBD1,TRBJ1-5,TRBV6-2/TRBV6-3,NA
TGCGCCAGCAGCTATATAGCGGGAGTAGACGGTGAGCAGTTCTTC,CASSYIAGVDGEQFF,TRBD2,TRBJ2-1,TRBV4-1,few
TGTGCCAGCAGGACAAGCGGGGGGGCCACAGATACGCAGTATTTT,CASRTSGGATDTQYF,TRBD2,TRBJ2-3,TRBV6-5,few
TGTGCCAGCAGCGTGGACAGTACCTATGGCTACACCTTC,CASSVDSTYGYTF,NA,TRBJ1-2,TRBV7-9,many
TGTGCCACGTCGACTACGGGGACTGACAGGGCGCAAGATTCACCCCTCCACTTT,CATSTTGTDRAQDSPLHF,TRBD1,TRBJ1-6,TRBV10-3,NA
TGCGCCAGCAGCCCCACACAGGGAGGCTATGGCTACACCTTC,CASSPTQGGYGYTF,NA,TRBJ1-2,TRBV4-1,NA
TGTGCCAGCAGTTTAGGGCAGGGGTCCACAGATACGCAGTATTTT,CASSLGQGSTDTQYF,NA,TRBJ2-3,TRBV11-3,many
TGTGCCAGCAGCCCCACGCCGGGGAAACAAGAGCAGTTCTTC,CASSPTPGKQEQFF,NA,TRBJ2-1,TRBV5-4,NA
TGTGCCAGCAGCTTAGATCCTAACGTCCCTGGGGATACGCAGTATTTT,CASSLDPNVPGDTQYF,NA,TRBJ2-3,TRBV11-2,NA
TGTGCCAGCAGCTTCGCGGGAGGGCCCTCTGGGGCCAACGTCCTGACTTTC,CASSFAGGPSGANVLTF,TRBD2,TRBJ2-6,TRBV7-6,NA
TGTGCCAGCAGCGTAGGTCCCGAGACTAGATACAATGAGCAGTTCTTC,CASSVGPETRYNEQFF,NA,TRBJ2-1,TRBV9,NA
TGTGCCAGCGCGGTTTGGATCGGAAGGGAGTTGGACTACGAGCAGTACTTC,CASAVWIGRELDYEQYF,NA,TRBJ2-7,TRBV6-2/TRBV6-3,NA
TGTGCCAGCAGCTTAGTATCCAGCGGGGGGGCCTACGAGCAGTACTTC,CASSLVSSGGAYEQYF,TRBD2,TRBJ2-7,TRBV7-2,NA
TGTGCCTGGAGTCGGGGGTCCGCAGATACGCAGTATTTT,CAWSRGSADTQYF,NA,TRBJ2-3,TRBV30,NA
TGTGCCAGCAGCCGCATGGACGGATCCTACGAGCAGTACTTC,CASSRMDGSYEQYF,NA,TRBJ2-7,TRBV4-2,NA
TGTGCCAGCAGTGAATGGTCGGACATAACACCTGAAGCTTTCTTT,CASSEWSDITPEAFF,NA,TRBJ1-1,TRBV25-1,NA
TGTGCCAGCAGCTTACAACCGTCGAGCGGGGAGCTGTTTTTT,CASSLQPSSGELFF,NA,TRBJ2-2,TRBV7-2,NA
TGTGCCAGCAGCTTAAAGACAGGGGGGGGCCTGCAGTTCTTC,CASSLKTGGGLQFF,TRBD1,TRBJ2-1,TRBV7-2,NA
TGTGCCAGTCAATTCGGGACAGGGAATGAAAAACTGTTTTTT,CASQFGTGNEKLFF,TRBD1,TRBJ1-4,TRBV2,NA
TGTGCCAGCAGCTTAGAGGGACAGCCTATCACAGATACGCAGTATTTT,CASSLEGQPITDTQYF,TRBD1,TRBJ2-3,TRBV11-2,NA
TGCAGCGTTTTCCGGGACGGGAGCTCCTACGAGCAGTACTTC,CSVFRDGSSYEQYF,NA,TRBJ2-7,TRBV29-1,NA
TGTGCCAGCAGCCCCGACCCAACCGCCGAGCAGTACTTC,CASSPDPTAEQYF,NA,TRBJ2-7,TRBV11-3,few
TGTGCCAGCAGCTTTAGGTCGACAGGGGGCGTTCGCAACGAGCAGTACTTC,CASSFRSTGGVRNEQYF,TRBD1,TRBJ2-7,TRBV7-2,many
TGTGCCAGCAGTGCCGTGCTCACCGGAAAACTGTTTTTT,CASSAVLTGKLFF,NA,TRBJ1-4,TRBV2,NA
TGTGCCAGCAGCTTCGGAAGCGGGGGGGCGGAGACGCAGTATTTT,CASSFGSGGAETQYF,TRBD2,TRBJ2-3,TRBV7-6,many
TGTGCCAGCAGCCGCACGGGGCGGAATAGCTACGAGCAGTACTTC,CASSRTGRNSYEQYF,NA,TRBJ2-7,TRBV6-1,few
TGTGCCAGCAAGGGGCGGGAGGGGCCGCAGTTCTTC,CASKGREGPQFF,TRBD2,TRBJ2-1,TRBV27,NA
TGCGCCAGCAGCCAAGAACGGCTAGAACTCAATGAGCAGTTCTTC,CASSQERLELNEQFF,NA,TRBJ2-1,TRBV4-1,NA
TGTGCCAGCAGGAGCGGACTAGCGGCGGATACGCAGTATTTT,CASRSGLAADTQYF,TRBD2,TRBJ2-3,TRBV12-3/TRBV12-4,few
TGTGCCAGCTCATCTAGGACAGCCTCTGGAAACACCATATATTTT,CASSSRTASGNTIYF,NA,TRBJ1-3,TRBV18,NA
TGTGCCAGCAGTGACACGCTGCCGGGACAGGGTCGTGAAGCTTTCTTT,CASSDTLPGQGREAFF,TRBD1,TRBJ1-1,TRBV6-5,NA
TGCAGTGCTAGAGATGACCTAGCAGGCACCGGGGAGCTGTTTTTT,CSARDDLAGTGELFF,NA,TRBJ2-2,TRBV20-1,NA
TGCGCCAGCAGTCATCGGGGGGGTAAAAATCAGCCCCAGCATTTT,CASSHRGGKNQPQHF,NA,TRBJ1-5,TRBV4-1,NA
TGTGCCAGCAGTTGGGACAGGGCCTCCTACAATGAGCAGTTCTTC,CASSWDRASYNEQFF,TRBD1,TRBJ2-1,TRBV28,NA
TGTGCCAGCAGCTTAGACGCGTATCCTGGAAACACCATATATTTT,CASSLDAYPGNTIYF,NA,TRBJ1-3,TRBV7-9,NA
TGTGCCAGCAGTGAAAGGAGCGGGGTCGGGTCCAGTGATCGGGATACGCAGTATTTT,CASSERSGVGSSDRDTQYF,TRBD2,TRBJ2-3,TRBV2,NA
TGTGCCAGCAGCTTGCCAGGGTACCCCCAAGAGACCCAGTACTTC,CASSLPGYPQETQYF,NA,TRBJ2-5,TRBV5-4,few
TGTGCCAGCAGCGTAGAAGGCAGGAGCACAGATACGCAGTATTTT,CASSVEGRSTDTQYF,NA,TRBJ2-3,TRBV9,once
TGTGCCATCAGTGAGTCGAGGCAGGGCTACAATGAGCAGTTCTTC,CAISESRQGYNEQFF,NA,TRBJ2-1,TRBV10-3,NA
TGTGCCAGTAGTGAACCCAATAGATACTATGGCTACACCTTC,CASSEPNRYYGYTF,NA,TRBJ1-2,TRBV19,NA
TGTGCCAGCAGTCCAAATGGATACAATCAGCCCCAGCATTTT,CASSPNGYNQPQHF,NA,TRBJ1-5,TRBV12-3/TRBV12-4,many